This note documents a single T cell receptor beta chain sequence. Per germline, CDR1 MDHEN and CDR2 SYDVKM. V lost 4 bases and J lost 8; bases outside the gene matches: 8. The CDR3 has 15 residues. The data are from a study of blood T cell repertoires in COVID-19. About the research overall: Italy, Spain and the United States were the sources of the convalescent and acute COVID-19 samples. PBMCs, B-cell-depleted T cells, or T cells were the source of the cDNA or gDNA that made up the material.

As processed by the authors: Nucleated cell counts were estimated from reference gene primer amplification. Method: immunoSEQ multiplex PCR; TCRdb's copy keeps in-frame clones and lacks some. D and trimming were read from the DNA, whereas the V and J calls and clone size are those reported in that table. This repertoire shows 70,000 to 95,000 clones, roughly nine tenths found once; its top ten account for less than 2.5%. The chain combines TRBV28 with TRBJ1-2, with 12 bases aligning to TRBD1. The specimen sequenced was peripheral blood. The origin of this receptor is a man aged 45-60 years with acute or convalescent COVID-19. CDR3 protein: CASSSPGQGARGYTF. The CDR3 DNA is TGTGCCAGCAGTTCCCCGGGACAGGGGGCGAGGGGCTACACCTTC.